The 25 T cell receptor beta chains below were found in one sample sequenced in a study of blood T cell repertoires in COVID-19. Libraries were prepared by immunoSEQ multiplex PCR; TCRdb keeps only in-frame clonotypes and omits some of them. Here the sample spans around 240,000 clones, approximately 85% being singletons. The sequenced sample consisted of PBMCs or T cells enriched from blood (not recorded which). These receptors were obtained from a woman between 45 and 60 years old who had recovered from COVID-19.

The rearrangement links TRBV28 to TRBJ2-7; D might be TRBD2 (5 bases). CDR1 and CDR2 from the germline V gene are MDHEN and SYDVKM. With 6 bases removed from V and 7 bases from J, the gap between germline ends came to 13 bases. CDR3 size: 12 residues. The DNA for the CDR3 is TGTGCCAGCAGCATAAGACGGGAAGAGCAGTACTTC. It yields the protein CASSIRREEQYF.

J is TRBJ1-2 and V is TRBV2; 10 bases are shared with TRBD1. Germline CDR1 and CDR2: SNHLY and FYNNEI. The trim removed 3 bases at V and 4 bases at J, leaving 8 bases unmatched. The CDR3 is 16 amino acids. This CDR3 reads CASSDETGGVVYGYTF. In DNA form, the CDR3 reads TGTGCCAGCAGTGATGAGACAGGGGGCGTAGTCTATGGCTACACCTTC.

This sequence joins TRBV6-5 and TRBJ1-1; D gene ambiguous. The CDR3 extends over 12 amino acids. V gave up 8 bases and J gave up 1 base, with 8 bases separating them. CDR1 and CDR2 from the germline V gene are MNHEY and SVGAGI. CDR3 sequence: CASRGGNTEAFF. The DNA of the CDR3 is TGTGCCAGCCGGGGAGGGAACACTGAAGCTTTCTTT.

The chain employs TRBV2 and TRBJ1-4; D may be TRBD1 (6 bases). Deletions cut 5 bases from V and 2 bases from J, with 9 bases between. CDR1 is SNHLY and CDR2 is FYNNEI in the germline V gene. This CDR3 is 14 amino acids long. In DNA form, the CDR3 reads TGTGCCAGCAGTAGGGACACTACTAATGAAAAACTGTTTTTT. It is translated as CASSRDTTNEKLFF.

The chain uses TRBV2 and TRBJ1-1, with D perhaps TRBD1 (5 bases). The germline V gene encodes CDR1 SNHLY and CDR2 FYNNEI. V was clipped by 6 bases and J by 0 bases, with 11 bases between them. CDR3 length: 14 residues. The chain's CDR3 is CASRGRIMNTEAFF. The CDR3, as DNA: TGTGCCAGCAGGGGGCGGATTATGAACACTGAAGCTTTCTTT.

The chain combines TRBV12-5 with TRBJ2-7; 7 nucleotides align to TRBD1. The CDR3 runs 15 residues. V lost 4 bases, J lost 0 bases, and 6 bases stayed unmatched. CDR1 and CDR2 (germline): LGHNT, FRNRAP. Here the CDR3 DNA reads TGTGCTAGTGGTTCTCCGGGACAGAGCTCCTACGAGCAGTACTTC. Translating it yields CASGSPGQSSYEQYF.

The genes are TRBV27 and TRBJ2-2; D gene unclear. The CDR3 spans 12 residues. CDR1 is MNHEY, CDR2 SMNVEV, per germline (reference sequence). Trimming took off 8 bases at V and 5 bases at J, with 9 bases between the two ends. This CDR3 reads CASRVVTGELFF. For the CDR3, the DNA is TGTGCCAGCCGCGTAGTAACCGGGGAGCTGTTTTTT.

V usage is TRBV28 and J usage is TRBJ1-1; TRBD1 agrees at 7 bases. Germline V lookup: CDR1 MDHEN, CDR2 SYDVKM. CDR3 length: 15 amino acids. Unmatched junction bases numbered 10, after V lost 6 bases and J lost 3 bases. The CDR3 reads CASRRQGWDDTEAFF. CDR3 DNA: TGTGCCAGCAGGAGACAGGGATGGGATGACACTGAAGCTTTCTTT.

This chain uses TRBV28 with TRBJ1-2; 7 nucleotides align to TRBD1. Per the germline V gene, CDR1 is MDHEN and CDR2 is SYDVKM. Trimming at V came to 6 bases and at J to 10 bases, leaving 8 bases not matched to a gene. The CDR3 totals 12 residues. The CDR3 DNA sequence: TGTGCCAGCAGCCGAGGGACAGTCTACTACACCTTC. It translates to CASSRGTVYYTF.

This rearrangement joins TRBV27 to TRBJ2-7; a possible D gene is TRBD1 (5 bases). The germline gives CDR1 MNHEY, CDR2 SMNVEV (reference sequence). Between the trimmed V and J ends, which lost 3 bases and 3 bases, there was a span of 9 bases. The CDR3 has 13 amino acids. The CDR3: CASSFQGHYEQYF. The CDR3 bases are TGTGCCAGCAGTTTCCAGGGCCACTACGAGCAGTACTTC.

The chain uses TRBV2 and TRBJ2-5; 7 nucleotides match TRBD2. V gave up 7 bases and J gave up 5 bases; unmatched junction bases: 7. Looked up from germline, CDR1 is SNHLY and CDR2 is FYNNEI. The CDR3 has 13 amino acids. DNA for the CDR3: TGTGCCAGCAAGGCGGGAGTGTGGGAGACCCAGTACTTC. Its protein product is CASKAGVWETQYF.

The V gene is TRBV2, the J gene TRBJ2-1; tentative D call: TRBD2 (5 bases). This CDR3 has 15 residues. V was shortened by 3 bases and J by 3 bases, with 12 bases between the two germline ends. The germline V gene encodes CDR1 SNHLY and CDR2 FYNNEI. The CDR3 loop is CASSEVTRGYNEQFF. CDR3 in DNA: TGTGCCAGCAGTGAGGTGACCCGGGGCTACAATGAGCAGTTCTTC.

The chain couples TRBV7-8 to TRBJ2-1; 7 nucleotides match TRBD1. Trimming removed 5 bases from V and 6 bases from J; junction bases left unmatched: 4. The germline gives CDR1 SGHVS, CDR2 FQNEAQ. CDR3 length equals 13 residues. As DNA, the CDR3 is TGTGCCAGCAGCGGCCGACAGGGCAATGAGCAGTTCTTC. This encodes CASSGRQGNEQFF.

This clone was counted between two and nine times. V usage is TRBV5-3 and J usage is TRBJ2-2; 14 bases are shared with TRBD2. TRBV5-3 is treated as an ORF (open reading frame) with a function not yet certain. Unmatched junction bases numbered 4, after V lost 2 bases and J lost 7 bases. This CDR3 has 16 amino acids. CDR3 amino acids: CARSFRTSGRNGELFF. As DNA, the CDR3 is TGTGCCAGAAGCTTTAGGACTAGCGGGAGGAACGGGGAGCTGTTTTTT.

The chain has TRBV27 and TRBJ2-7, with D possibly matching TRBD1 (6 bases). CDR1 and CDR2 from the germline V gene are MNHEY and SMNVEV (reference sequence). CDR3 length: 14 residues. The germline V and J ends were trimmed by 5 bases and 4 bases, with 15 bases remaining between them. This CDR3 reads CASSKTGSRYEQYF. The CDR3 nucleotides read TGTGCCAGCAGTAAGACAGGTAGCAGATACGAGCAGTACTTC.

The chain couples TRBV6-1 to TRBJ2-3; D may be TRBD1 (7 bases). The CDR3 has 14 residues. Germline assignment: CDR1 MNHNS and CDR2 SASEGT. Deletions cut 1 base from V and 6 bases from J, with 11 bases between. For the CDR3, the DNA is TGTGCCAGCAGTGAAGTGGCAGGGGGGGATACGCAGTATTTT. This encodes CASSEVAGGDTQYF.

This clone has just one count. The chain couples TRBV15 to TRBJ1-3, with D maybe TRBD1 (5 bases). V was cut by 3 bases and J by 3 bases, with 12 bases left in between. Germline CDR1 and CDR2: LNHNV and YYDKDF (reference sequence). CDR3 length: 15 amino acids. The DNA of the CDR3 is TGTGCCACCAGCAGCGGGGGGGGTATTGGAAACACCATATATTTT. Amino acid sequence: CATSSGGGIGNTIYF. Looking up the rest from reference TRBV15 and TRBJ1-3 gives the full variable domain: DAMVIQNPRYQVTQFGKPVTLSCSQTLNHNVMYWYQQKSSQAPKLLFHYYDKDFNNEADTPDNFQSRRPNTSFCFLDIRSPGLGDTAMYLCATSSGGGIGNTIYFGEGSWLTVV.

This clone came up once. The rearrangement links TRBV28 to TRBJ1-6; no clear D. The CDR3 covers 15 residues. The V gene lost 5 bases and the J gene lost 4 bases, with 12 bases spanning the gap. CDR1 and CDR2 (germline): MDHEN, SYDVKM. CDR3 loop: CASSMVELYNSPLHF. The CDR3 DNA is TGTGCCAGCAGTATGGTAGAATTGTATAATTCACCCCTCCACTTT.

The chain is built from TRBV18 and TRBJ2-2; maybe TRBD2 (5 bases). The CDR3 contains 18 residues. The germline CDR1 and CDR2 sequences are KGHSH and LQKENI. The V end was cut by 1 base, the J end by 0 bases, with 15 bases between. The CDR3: CASSPLSLVEANTGELFF. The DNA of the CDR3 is TGTGCCAGCTCACCACTCTCACTAGTCGAAGCGAACACCGGGGAGCTGTTTTTT.

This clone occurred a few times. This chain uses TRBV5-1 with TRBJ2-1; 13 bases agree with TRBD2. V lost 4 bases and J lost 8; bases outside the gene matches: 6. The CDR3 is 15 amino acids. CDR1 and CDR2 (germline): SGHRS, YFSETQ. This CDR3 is CASSPGLAGVDEQFF. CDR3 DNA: TGCGCCAGCAGCCCCGGACTAGCGGGAGTCGATGAGCAGTTCTTC.

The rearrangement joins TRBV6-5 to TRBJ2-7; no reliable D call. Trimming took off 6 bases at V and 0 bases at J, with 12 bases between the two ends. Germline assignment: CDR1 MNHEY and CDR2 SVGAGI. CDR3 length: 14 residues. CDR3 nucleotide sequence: TGTGCCAGCAGCCCGATCAGCGCCTCCTACGAGCAGTACTTC. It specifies CASSPISASYEQYF.

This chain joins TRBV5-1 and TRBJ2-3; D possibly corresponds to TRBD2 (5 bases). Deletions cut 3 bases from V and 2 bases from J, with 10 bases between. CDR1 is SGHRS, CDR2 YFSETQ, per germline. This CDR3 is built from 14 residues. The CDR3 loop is CASSWNGITDTQYF. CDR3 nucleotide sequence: TGCGCCAGCAGCTGGAACGGGATCACAGATACGCAGTATTTT.

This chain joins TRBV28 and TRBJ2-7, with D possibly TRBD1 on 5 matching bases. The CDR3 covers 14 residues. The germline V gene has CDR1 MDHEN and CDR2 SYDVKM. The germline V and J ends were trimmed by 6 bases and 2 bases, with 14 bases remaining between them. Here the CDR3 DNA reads TGTGCCAGCAGAGGAAGGGGCCCTACCTACGAGCAGTACTTC. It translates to CASRGRGPTYEQYF.

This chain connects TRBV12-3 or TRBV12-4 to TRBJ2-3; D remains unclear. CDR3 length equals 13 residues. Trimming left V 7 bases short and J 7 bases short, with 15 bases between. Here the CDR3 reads CASIHRSENTQYF. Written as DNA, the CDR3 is TGTGCCAGCATTCACCGGTCCGAGAATACGCAGTATTTT.

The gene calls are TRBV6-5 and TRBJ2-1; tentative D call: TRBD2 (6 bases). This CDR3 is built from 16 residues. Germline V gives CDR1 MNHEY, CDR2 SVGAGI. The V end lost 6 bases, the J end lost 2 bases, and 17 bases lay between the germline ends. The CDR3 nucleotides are TGTGCCAGCAGGTACCGGGGGAGTCAGGCCTACAATGAGCAGTTCTTC. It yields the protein CASRYRGSQAYNEQFF.